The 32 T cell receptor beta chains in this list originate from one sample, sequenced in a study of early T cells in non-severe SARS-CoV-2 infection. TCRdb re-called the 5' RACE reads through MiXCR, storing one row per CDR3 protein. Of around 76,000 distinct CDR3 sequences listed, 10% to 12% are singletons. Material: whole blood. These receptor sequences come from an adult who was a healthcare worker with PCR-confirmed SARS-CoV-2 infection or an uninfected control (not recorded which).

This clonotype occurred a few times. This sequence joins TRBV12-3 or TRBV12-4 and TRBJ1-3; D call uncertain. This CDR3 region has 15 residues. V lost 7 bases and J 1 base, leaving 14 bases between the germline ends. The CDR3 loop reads CASTERSLSGNTIYF. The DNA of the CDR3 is TGTGCCAGCACCGAAAGGTCGTTGTCTGGAAACACCATATATTTT.

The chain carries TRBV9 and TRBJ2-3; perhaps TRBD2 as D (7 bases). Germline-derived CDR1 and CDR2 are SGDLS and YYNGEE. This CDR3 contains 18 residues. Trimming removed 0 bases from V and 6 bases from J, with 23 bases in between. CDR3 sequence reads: CASSVGDSGGGALDTQYF. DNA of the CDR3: TGTGCCAGCAGCGTAGGGGATTCGGGCGGGGGCGCGTTGGATACGCAGTATTTT.

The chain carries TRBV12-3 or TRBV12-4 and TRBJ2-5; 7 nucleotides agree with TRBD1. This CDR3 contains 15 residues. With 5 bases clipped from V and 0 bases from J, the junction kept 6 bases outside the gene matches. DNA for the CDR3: TGTGCCAGCAGTGTAAACAGGGGACACCAAGAGACCCAGTACTTC. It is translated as CASSVNRGHQETQYF.

CDR3 loop: CASSPKRGRDTQYF. CDR3 in DNA: TGTGCCAGCAGCCCTAAGCGGGGGAGAGATACGCAGTATTTT. The chain recombines TRBV7-2 with TRBJ2-3, with 8 positions matching TRBD2. The V segment lost 5 bases and the J segment 5 bases; nucleotides outside the gene matches: 6. Germline CDR1 SGHTA, CDR2 FQGNSA. The CDR3 totals 14 residues. The full variable domain, in which reference TRBV7-2 and TRBJ2-3 provide the parts outside the CDR3, is GAGVSQSPSNKVTEKGKDVELRCDPISGHTALYWYRQSLGQGLEFLIYFQGNSAPDKSGLPSDRFSAERTGGSVSTLTIQRTQQEDSAVYLCASSPKRGRDTQYFGPGTRLTVL.

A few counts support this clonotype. The CDR3 spells CASSEPPYEQYF. The CDR3 nucleotides are TGCGCCAGCAGTGAACCCCCCTACGAGCAGTACTTC. The chain carries TRBV10-2 and TRBJ2-7; no firm D call. Germline V lookup: CDR1 WSHSY, CDR2 SAAADI. This CDR3 spans 12 amino acids. The V end was cut by 3 bases, the J end by 2 bases, with 5 bases between.

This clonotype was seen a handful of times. Here the CDR3 DNA reads TGCAGTGCTAGAGCCCAATCGGACAGCTACGAGCAGTACTTC. This encodes CSARAQSDSYEQYF. This rearrangement joins TRBV20-1 to TRBJ2-7, with D possibly TRBD1 on 6 matching bases. The CDR3 contains 14 residues. In germline, CDR1 is DFQATT, CDR2 SNEGSKA (reference sequence). Trimming took off 1 base at V and 3 bases at J, with 13 bases between the two ends.

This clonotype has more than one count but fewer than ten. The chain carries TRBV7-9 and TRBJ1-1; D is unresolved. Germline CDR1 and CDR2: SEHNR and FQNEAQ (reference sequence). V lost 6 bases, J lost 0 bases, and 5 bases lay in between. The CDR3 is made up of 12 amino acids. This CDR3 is CASSDLNTEAFF. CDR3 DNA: TGTGCCAGCAGTGACTTGAACACTGAAGCTTTCTTT. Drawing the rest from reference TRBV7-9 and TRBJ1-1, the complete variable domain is DTGVSQNPRHKITKRGQNVTFRCDPISEHNRLYWYRQTLGQGPEFLTYFQNEAQLEKSRLLSDRFSAERPKGSFSTLEIQRTEQGDSAMYLCASSDLNTEAFFGQGTRLTVV.

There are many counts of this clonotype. CDR3 sequence (DNA): TGTGCCAGCAGTTTATCCCCGGACAGGAGCGGCGCTGGCTACACCTTC. Amino acids: CASSLSPDRSGAGYTF. The chain recombines TRBV27 with TRBJ1-2, with 7 nucleotides matching TRBD1. V gave up 0 bases and J gave up 7 bases; unmatched junction bases: 11. Germline CDR1 is MNHEY and CDR2 is SMNVEV (reference sequence). The CDR3 consists of 16 residues.

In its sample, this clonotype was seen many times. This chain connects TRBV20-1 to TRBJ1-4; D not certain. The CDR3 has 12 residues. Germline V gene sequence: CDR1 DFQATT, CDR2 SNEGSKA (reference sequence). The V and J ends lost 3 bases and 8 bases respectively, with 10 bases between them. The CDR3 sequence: CSARAVAEKLFF. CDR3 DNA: TGCAGTGCTAGGGCGGTGGCGGAAAAACTGTTTTTT.

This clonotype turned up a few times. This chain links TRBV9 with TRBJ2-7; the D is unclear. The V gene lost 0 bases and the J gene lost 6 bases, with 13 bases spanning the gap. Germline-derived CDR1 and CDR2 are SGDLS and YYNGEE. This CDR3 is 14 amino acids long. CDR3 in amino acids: CASSVGGPLSEQYF. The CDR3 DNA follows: TGTGCCAGCAGCGTAGGTGGGCCTTTAAGCGAGCAGTACTTC.

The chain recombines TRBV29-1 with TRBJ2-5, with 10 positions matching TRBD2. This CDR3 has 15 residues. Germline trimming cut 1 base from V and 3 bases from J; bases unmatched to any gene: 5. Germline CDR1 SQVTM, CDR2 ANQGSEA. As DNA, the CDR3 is TGCAGCGTTGAAGGGGCTAGCGGGGGCGAAGAGACCCAGTACTTC. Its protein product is CSVEGASGGEETQYF.

The chain's CDR3 is CASSQDPQGASYF. Here the CDR3 DNA reads TGTGCCAGCAGCCAAGATCCACAGGGGGCGTCGTATTTT. The chain uses TRBV14 and TRBJ2-3, with 9 bases matching TRBD1. CDR3 length: 13 amino acids. CDR1 SGHDN and CDR2 FVKESK come from the germline V gene. Trimming removed 0 bases from V and 14 bases from J; junction bases left unmatched: 6.

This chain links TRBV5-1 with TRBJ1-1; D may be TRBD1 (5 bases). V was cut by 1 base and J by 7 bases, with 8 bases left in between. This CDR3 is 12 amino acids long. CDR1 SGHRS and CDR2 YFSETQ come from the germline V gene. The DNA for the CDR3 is TGCGCCAGCAGCTTGTTGGACAATGAAGCTTTCTTT. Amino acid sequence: CASSLLDNEAFF.

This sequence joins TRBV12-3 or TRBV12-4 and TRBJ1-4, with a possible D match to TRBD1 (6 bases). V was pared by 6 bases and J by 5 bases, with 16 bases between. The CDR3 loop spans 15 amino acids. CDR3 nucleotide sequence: TGTGCCAGCAGACCCACAGGGTCCCGAAATGAAAAACTGTTTTTT. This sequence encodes CASRPTGSRNEKLFF.

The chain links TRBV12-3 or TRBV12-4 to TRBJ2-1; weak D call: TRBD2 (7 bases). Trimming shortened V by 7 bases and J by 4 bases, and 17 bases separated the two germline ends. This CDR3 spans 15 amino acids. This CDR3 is CASKPIGGPYNEQFF. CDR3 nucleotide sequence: TGTGCCAGCAAACCCATCGGGGGGCCGTACAATGAGCAGTTCTTC.

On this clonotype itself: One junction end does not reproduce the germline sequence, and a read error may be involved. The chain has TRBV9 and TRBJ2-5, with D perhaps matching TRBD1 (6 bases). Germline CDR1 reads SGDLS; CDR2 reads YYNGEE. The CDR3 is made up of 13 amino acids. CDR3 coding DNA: TGTGTCAGCAGCGAGGGACAAGAAGAGACCCAGTACTTC. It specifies CVSSEGQEETQYF.

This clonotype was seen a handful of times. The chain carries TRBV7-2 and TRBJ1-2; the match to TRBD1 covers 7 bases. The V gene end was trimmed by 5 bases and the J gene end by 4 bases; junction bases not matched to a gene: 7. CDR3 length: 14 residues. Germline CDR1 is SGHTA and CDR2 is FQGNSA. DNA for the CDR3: TGTGCCAGCAGCCCAGGGGGATACCTCTATGGCTACACCTTC. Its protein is CASSPGGYLYGYTF.

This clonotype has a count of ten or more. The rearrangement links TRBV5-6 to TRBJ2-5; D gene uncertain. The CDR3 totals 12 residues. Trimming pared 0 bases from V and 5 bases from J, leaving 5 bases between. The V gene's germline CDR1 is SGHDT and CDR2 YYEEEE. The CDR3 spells CASSLGLETQYF. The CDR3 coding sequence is TGTGCCAGCAGCTTGGGATTGGAGACCCAGTACTTC. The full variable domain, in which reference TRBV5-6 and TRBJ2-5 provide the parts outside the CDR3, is DAGVTQSPTHLIKTRGQQVTLRCSPKSGHDTVSWYQQALGQGPQFIFQYYEEEERQRGNFPDRFSGHQFPNYSSELNVNALLLGDSALYLCASSLGLETQYFGPGTRLLVL.

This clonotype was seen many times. The CDR3 here is CASSQTGTGQETQYF. In DNA form, the CDR3 reads TGCGCCAGCAGCCAAACCGGGACAGGACAAGAGACCCAGTACTTC. The V and J genes are TRBV4-1 and TRBJ2-5; 8 bases map to TRBD1. J lost 2 bases, V lost 2 bases, and 4 bases had no gene match. CDR3 length equals 15 residues. Germline values: CDR1 MGHRA, CDR2 YSYEKL.

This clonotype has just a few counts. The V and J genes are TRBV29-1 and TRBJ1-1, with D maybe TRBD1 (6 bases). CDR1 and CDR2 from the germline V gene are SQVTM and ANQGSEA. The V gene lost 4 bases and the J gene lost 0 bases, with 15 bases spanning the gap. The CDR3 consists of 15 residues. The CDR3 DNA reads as TGCAGCGTTGGGGTAACAGGGTCTCTGAACACTGAAGCTTTCTTT. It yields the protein CSVGVTGSLNTEAFF.

The CDR3 loop is CSARVRRNYGYTF. The CDR3 coding sequence is TGCAGTGCTAGAGTACGGCGTAACTATGGCTACACCTTC. The chain links TRBV20-1 to TRBJ1-2; D gene uncertain. Trimming shortened V by 1 base and J by 1 base, and 7 bases separated the two germline ends. Germline lookup yields CDR1 DFQATT and CDR2 SNEGSKA (reference sequence). CDR3 length equals 13 residues.

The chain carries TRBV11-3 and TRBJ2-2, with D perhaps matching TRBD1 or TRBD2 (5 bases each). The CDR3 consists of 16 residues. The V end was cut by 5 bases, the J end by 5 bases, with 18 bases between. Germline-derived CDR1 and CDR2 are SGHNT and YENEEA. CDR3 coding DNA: TGTGCCAGCAGCCCCAGGGACCCCATGGGGACCGGGGAGCTGTTTTTT. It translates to CASSPRDPMGTGELFF.

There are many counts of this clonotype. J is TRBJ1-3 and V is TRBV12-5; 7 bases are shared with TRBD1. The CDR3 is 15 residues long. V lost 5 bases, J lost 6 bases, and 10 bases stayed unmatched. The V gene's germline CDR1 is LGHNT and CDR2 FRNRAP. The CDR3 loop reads CASGLPTGPENTIYF. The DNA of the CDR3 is TGTGCTAGTGGTCTACCGACAGGGCCAGAAAACACCATATATTTT.

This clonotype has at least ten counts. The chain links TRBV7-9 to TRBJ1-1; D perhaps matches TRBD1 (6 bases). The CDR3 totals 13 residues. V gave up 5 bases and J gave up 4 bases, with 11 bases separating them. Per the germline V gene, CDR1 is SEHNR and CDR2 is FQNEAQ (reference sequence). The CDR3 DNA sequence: TGTGCCAGCAGCCTCCTAGGGGGCACTGAAGCTTTCTTT. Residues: CASSLLGGTEAFF. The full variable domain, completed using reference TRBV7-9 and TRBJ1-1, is DTGVSQNPRHKITKRGQNVTFRCDPISEHNRLYWYRQTLGQGPEFLTYFQNEAQLEKSRLLSDRFSAERPKGSFSTLEIQRTEQGDSAMYLCASSLLGGTEAFFGQGTRLTVV.

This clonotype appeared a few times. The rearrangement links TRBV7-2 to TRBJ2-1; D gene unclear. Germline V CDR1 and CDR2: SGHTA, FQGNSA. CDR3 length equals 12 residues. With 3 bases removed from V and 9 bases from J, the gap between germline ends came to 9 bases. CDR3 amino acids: CASSFYSGEQFF. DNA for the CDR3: TGTGCCAGCAGCTTCTACTCTGGTGAGCAGTTCTTC. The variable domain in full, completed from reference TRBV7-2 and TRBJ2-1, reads GAGVSQSPSNKVTEKGKDVELRCDPISGHTALYWYRQSLGQGLEFLIYFQGNSAPDKSGLPSDRFSAERTGGSVSTLTIQRTQQEDSAVYLCASSFYSGEQFFGPGTRLTVL.

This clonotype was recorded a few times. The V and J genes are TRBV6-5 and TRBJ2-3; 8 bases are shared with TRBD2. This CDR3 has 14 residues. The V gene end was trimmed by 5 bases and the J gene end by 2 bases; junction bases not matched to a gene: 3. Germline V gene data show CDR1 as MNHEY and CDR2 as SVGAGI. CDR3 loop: CASSQRETTDTQYF. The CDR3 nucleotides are TGTGCCAGCAGTCAGCGGGAGACCACAGATACGCAGTATTTT.

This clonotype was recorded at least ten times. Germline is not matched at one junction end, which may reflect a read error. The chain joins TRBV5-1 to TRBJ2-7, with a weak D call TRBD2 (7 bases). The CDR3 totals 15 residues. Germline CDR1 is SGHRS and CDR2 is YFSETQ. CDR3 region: CASSLVGGRSHEQYF. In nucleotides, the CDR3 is TGCGCCAGCAGCTTGGTGGGGGGGCGCTCCCACGAGCAGTACTTC.

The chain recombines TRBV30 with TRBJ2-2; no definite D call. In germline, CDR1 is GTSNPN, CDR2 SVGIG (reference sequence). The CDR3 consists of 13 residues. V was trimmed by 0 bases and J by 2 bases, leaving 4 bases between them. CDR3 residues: CAWSVGNTGELFF. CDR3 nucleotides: TGTGCCTGGAGTGTTGGAAACACCGGGGAGCTGTTTTTT.

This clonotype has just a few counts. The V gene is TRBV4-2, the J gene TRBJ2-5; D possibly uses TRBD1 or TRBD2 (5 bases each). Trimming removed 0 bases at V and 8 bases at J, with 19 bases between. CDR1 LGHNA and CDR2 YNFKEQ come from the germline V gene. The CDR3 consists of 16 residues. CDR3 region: CASSQDRYGATATQYF. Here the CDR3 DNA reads TGTGCCAGCAGCCAAGATCGTTACGGGGCCACCGCAACCCAGTACTTC.

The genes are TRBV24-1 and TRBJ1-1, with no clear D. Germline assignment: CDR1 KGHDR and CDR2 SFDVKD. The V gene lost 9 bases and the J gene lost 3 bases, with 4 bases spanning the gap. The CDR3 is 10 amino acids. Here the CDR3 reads CATPHTEAFF. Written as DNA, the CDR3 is TGTGCCACCCCGCACACTGAAGCTTTCTTT.

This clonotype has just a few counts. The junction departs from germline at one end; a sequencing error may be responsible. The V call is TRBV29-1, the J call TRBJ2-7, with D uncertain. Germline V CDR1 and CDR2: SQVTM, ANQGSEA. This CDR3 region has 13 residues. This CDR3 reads CSATSPEAYEQYF. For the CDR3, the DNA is TGCAGCGCTACAAGCCCGGAAGCCTACGAACAGTACTTC.

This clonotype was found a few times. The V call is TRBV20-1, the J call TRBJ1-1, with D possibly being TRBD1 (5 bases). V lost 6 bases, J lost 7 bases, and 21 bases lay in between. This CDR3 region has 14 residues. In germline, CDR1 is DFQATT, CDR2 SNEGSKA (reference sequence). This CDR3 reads CSAWGLPGSVEAFF. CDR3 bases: TGCAGTGCCTGGGGCCTCCCGGGGTCGGTTGAAGCTTTCTTT.